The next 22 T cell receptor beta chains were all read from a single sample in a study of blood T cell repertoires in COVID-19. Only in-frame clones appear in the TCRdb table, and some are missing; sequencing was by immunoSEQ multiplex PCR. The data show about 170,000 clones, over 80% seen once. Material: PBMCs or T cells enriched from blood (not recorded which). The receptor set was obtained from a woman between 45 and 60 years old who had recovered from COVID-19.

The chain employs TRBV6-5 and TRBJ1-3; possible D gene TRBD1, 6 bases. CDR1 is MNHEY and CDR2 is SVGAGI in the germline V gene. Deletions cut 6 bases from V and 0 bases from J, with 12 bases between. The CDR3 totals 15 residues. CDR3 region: CASRIQGSSGNTIYF. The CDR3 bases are TGTGCCAGCAGGATACAGGGAAGCTCTGGAAACACCATATATTTT.

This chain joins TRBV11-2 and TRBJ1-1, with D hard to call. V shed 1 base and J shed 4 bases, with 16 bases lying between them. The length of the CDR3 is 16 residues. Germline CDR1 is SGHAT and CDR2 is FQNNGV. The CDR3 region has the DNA TGTGCCAGCAGCTTAGTATTGGCCAGGTATTCCACTGAAGCTTTCTTT. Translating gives CASSLVLARYSTEAFF.

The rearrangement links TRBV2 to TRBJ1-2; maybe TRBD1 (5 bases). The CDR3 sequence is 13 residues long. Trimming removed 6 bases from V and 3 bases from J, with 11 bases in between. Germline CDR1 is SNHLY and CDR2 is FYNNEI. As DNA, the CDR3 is TGTGCCAGCAGGATGACAGTTTACTATGGCTACACCTTC. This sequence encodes CASRMTVYYGYTF.

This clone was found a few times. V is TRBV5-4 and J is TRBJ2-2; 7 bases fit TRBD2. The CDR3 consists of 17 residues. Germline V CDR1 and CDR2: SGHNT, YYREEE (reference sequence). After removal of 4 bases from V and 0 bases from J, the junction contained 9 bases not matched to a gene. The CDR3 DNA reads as TGTGCCAGCAGCCTCGGCGGGCGGGGGTCGAACACCGGGGAGCTGTTTTTT. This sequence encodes CASSLGGRGSNTGELFF.

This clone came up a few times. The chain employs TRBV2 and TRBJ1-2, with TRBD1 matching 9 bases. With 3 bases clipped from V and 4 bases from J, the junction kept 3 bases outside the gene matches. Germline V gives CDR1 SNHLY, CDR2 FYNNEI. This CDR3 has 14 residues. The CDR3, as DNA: TGTGCCAGCAGTGAGAACAGGGGGCCCTATGGCTACACCTTC. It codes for CASSENRGPYGYTF.

CDR3: CASSLSVAGSYNEQFF. Written as DNA, the CDR3 is TGTGCCAGCAGCTTGTCTGTAGCGGGGTCCTACAATGAGCAGTTCTTC. The chain has TRBV7-2 and TRBJ2-1; 8 bases align to TRBD2. The CDR3 runs to 16 residues. The V and J ends lost 3 bases and 1 base, in that order; junction bases with no gene match: 5. Germline loops: CDR1 SGHTA, CDR2 FQGNSA.

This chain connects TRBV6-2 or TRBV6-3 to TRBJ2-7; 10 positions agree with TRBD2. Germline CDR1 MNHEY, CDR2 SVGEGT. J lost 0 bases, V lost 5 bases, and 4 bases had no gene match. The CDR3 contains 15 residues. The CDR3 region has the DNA TGTGCCAGCAGTGACACTAGCGGGGCCTCCTACGAGCAGTACGTC. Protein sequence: CASSDTSGASYEQYV.

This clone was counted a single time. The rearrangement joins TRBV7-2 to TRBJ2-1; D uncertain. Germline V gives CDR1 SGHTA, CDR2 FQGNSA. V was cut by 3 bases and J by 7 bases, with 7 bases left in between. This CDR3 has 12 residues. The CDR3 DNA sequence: TGTGCCAGCAGCTTGAGGCTTAATGAGCAGTTCTTC. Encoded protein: CASSLRLNEQFF.

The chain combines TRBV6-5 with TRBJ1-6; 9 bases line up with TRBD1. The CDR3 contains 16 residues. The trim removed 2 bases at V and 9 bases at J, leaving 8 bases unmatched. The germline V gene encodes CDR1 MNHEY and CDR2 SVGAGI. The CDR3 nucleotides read TGTGCCAGCAGTTACACGGGACAGGGTGCGGGTTCACCCCTCCACTTT. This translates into CASSYTGQGAGSPLHF.

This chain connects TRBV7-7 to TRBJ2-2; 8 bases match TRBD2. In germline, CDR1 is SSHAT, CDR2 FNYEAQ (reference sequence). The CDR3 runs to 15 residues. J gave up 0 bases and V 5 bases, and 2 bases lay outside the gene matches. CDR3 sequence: CASSPSGSNTGELFF. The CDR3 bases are TGTGCCAGCAGCCCTAGCGGGTCGAACACCGGGGAGCTGTTTTTT.

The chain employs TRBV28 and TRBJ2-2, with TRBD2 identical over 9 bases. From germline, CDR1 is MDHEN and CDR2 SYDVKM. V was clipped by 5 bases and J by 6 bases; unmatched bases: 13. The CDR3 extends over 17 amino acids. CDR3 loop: CASSPNPGGGASGELFF. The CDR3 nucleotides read TGTGCCAGCAGTCCCAACCCGGGCGGGGGGGCCTCCGGGGAGCTGTTTTTT.

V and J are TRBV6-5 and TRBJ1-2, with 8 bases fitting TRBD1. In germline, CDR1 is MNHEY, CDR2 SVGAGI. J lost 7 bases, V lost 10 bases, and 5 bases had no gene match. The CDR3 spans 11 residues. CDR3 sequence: CATTGAGGYTF. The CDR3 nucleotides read TGTGCCACGACAGGGGCCGGTGGCTACACCTTC.

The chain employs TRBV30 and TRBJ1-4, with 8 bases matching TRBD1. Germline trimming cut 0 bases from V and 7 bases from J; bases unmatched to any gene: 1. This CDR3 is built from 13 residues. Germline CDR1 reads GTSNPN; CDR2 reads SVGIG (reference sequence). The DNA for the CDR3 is TGTGCCTGGAGTGTAGGGACAGGTGAAAAACTGTTTTTT. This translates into CAWSVGTGEKLFF.

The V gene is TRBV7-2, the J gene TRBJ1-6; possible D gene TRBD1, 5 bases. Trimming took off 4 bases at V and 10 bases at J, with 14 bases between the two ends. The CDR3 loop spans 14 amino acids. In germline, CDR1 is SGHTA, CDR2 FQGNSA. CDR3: CASSYDSKGSPLHF. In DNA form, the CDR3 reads TGTGCCAGCAGCTACGACAGTAAGGGCTCACCCCTCCACTTT.

The CDR3 bases are TGTGCCAGCAGTCTAACTTATTCATCGGTAGATGGCTACACCTTC. This gives the protein CASSLTYSSVDGYTF. The J gene is TRBJ1-2, the V gene TRBV28; D is unresolved. V lost 5 bases and J lost 6, with 19 bases in between. Germline V gene sequence: CDR1 MDHEN, CDR2 SYDVKM. CDR3 length: 15 amino acids.

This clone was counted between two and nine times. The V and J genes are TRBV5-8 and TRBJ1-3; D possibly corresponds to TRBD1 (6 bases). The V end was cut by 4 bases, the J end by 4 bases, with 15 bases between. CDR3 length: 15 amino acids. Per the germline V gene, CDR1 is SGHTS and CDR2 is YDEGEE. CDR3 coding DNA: TGTGCCAGCAGCGTTGGACAGACACCAGGAAACACCATATATTTT. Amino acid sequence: CASSVGQTPGNTIYF.

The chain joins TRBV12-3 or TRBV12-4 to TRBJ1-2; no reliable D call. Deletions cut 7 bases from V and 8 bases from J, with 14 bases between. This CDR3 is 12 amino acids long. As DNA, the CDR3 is TGTGCCAGCACTCTTACTTTCGGGGGCTACACCTTC. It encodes CASTLTFGGYTF.

The CDR3 region is CASSIINNEQFF. The CDR3 DNA follows: TGTGCCAGTAGTATAATTAACAATGAGCAGTTCTTC. The rearrangement links TRBV19 to TRBJ2-1, with D unresolved. This CDR3 spans 12 amino acids. With 2 bases removed from V and 5 bases from J, the gap between germline ends came to 4 bases. CDR1 and CDR2 (germline): LNHDA, SQIVND (reference sequence).

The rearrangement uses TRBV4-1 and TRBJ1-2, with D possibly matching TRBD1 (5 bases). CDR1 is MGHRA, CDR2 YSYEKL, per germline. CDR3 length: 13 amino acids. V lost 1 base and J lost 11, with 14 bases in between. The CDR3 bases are TGCGCCAGCAGCCAAGGCCAGGGAATCTGGTACACCTTC. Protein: CASSQGQGIWYTF.

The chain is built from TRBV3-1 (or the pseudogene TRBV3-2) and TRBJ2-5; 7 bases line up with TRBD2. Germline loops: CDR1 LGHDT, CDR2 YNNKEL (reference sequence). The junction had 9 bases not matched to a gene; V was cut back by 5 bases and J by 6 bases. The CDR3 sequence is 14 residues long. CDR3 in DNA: TGTGCCAGCAGCGCGAACGCGGGGGAGCAGACCCAGTACTTC. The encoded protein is CASSANAGEQTQYF.

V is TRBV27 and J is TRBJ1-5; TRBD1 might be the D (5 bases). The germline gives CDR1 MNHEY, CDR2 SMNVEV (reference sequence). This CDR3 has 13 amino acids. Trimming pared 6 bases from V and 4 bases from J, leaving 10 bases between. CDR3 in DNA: TGTGCCAGCAGAATACAGGCGAATCAGCCCCAGCATTTT. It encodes CASRIQANQPQHF.

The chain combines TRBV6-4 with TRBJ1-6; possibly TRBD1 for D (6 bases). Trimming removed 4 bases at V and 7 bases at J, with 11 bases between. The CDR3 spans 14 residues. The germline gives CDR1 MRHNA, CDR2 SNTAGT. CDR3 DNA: TGTGCCAGCAGTGCACAGGGTCCAAATTCACCCCTCCACTTT. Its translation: CASSAQGPNSPLHF.